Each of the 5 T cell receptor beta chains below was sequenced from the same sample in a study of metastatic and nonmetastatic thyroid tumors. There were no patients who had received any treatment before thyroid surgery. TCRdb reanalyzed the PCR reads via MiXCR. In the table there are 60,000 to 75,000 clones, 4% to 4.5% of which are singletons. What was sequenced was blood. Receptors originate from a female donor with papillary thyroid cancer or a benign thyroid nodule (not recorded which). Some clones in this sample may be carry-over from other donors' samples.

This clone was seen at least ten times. The CDR3 sequence: CASSLAPGPGNQPQHF. The DNA of the CDR3 is TGCGCCAGCAGCTTGGCTCCGGGCCCTGGGAATCAGCCCCAGCATTTT. This chain connects TRBV5-1 to TRBJ1-5; D gene uncertain. Germline V gives CDR1 SGHRS, CDR2 YFSETQ. This CDR3 spans 16 amino acids. V was pared by 0 bases and J by 4 bases, with 14 bases between. The whole variable domain, remainder taken from reference TRBV5-1 and TRBJ1-5, is KAGVTQTPRYLIKTRGQQVTLSCSPISGHRSVSWYQQTPGQGLQFLFEYFSETQRNKGNFPGRFSGRQFSNSRSEMNVSTLELGDSALYLCASSLAPGPGNQPQHFGDGTRLSIL.

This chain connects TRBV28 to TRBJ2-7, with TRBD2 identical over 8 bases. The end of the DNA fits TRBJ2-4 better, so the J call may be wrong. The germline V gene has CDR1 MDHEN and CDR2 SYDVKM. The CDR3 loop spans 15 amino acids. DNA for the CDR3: TGTGCCAGCAGTCCCCCCCCCGGGGGGGGAAACATTCAGTACTTC. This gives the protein CASSPPPGGGNIQYF.

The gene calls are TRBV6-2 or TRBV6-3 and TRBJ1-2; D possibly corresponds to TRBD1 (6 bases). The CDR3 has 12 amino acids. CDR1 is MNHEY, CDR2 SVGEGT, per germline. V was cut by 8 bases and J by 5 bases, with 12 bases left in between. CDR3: CASRGGGYGYTF. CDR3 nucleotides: TGTGCCAGCCGTGGGGGCGGGTATGGCTACACCTTC.

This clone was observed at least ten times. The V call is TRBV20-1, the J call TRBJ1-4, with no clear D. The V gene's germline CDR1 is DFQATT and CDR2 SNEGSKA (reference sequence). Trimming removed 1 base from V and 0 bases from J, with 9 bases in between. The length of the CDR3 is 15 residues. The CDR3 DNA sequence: TGCAGTGCTAGAGCTATCGGGGCAACTAATGAAAAACTGTTTTTT. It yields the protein CSARAIGATNEKLFF.

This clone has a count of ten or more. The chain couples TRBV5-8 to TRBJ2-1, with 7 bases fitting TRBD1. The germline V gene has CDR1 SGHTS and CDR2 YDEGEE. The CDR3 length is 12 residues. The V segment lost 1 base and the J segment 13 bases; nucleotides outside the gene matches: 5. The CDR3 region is CASSLSGQYQFF. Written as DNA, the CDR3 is TGTGCCAGCAGCTTGTCGGGACAGTACCAGTTCTTC.